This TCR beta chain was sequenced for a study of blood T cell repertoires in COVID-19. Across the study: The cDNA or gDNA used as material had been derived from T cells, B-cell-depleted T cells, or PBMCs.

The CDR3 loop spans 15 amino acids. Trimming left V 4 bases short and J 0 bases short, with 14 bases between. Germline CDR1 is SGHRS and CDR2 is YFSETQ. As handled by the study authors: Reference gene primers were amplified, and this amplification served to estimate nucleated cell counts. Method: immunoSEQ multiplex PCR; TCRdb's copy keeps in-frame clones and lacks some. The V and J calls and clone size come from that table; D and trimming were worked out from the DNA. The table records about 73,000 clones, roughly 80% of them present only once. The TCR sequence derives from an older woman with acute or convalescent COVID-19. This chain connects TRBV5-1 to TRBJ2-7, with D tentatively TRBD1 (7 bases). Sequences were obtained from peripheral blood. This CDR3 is CASSVGGQNSYEQYF. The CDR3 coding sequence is TGCGCCAGCAGCGTGGGGGGACAGAACTCCTACGAGCAGTACTTC.